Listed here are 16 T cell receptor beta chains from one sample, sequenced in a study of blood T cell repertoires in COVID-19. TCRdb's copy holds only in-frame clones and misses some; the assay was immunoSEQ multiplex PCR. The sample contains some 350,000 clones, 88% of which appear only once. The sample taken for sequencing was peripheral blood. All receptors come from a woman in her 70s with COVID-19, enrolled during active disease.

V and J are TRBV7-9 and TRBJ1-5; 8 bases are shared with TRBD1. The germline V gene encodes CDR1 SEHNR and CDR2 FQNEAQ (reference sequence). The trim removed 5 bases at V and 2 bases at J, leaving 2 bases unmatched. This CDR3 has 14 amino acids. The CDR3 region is CASSPQGGNQPQHF. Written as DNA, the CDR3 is TGTGCCAGCAGCCCACAGGGGGGCAATCAGCCCCAGCATTTT.

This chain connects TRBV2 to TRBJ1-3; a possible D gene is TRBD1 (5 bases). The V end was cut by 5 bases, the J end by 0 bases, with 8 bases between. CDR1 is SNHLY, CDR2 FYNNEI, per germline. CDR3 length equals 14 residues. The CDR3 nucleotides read TGTGCCAGCAGTACAGGAACCTCTGGAAACACCATATATTTT. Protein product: CASSTGTSGNTIYF.

The CDR3 nucleotides read TGTGCCAGCAGCTTAGACTGGTGGGACACCCCTTACCCTAAGAACACCGGGGAGCTGTTTTTT. This gives the protein CASSLDWWDTPYPKNTGELFF. The rearrangement uses TRBV11-3 and TRBJ2-2; D might be TRBD1 (6 bases). The CDR3 consists of 21 residues. Trimming took off 0 bases at V and 1 base at J, with 24 bases between the two ends. The V gene's germline CDR1 is SGHNT and CDR2 YENEEA. Based on the CDR3 plus reference TRBV11-3 and TRBJ2-2, the full variable domain is EAGVVQSPRYKIIEKKQPVAFWCNPISGHNTLYWYLQNLGQGPELLIRYENEEAVDDSQLPKDRFSAERLKGVDSTLKIQPAELGDSAVYLCASSLDWWDTPYPKNTGELFFGEGSRLTVL.

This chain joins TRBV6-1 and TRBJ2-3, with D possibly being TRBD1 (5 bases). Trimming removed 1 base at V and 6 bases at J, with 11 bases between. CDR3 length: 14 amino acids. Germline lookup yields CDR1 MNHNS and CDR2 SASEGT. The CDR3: CASSEEGESDTQYF. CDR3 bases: TGTGCCAGCAGTGAAGAAGGGGAATCTGATACGCAGTATTTT.

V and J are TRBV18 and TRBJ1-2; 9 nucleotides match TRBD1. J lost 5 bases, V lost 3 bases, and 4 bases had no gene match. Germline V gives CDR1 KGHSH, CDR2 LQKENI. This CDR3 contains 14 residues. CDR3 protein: CASSPSTGGYGYTF. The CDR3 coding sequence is TGTGCCAGCTCACCCTCGACAGGGGGTTATGGCTACACCTTC.

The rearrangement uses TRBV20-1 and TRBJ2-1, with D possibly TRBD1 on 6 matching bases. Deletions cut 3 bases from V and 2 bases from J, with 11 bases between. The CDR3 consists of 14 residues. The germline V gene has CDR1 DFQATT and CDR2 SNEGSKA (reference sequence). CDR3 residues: CSASRGSAYNEQFF. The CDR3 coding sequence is TGCAGTGCTAGTAGGGGGAGCGCCTACAATGAGCAGTTCTTC.

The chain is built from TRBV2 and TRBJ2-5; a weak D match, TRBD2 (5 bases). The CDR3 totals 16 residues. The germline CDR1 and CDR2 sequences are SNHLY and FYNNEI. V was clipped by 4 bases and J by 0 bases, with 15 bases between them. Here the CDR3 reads CASSGEDLLYQETQYF. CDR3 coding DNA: TGTGCCAGCAGTGGAGAGGACTTACTATACCAAGAGACCCAGTACTTC.

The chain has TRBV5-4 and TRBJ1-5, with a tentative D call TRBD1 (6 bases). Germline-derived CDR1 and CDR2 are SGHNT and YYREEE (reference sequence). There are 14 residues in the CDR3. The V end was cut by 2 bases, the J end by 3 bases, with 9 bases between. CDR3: CASSFQGPNQPQHF. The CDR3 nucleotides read TGTGCCAGCAGCTTCCAGGGGCCCAATCAGCCCCAGCATTTT.

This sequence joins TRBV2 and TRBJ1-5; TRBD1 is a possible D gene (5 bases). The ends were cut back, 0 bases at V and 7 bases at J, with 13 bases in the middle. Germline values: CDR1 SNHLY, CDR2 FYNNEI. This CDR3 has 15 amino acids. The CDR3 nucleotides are TGTGCCAGCAGTGAAGCTAGGGGTTCCGGCCAGCCCCAGCATTTT. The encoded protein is CASSEARGSGQPQHF.

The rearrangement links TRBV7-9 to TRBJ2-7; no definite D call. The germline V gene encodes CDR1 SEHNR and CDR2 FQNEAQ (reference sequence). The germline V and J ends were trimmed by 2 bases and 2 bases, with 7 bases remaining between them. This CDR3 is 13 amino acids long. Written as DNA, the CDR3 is TGTGCCAGCAGCTTAACGCAGGCCTACGAGCAGTACTTC. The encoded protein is CASSLTQAYEQYF.

CDR3 residues: CASLAGAITDTQYF. CDR3 sequence (DNA): TGTGCCAGCTTAGCGGGGGCTATCACAGATACGCAGTATTTT. V usage is TRBV7-8 and J usage is TRBJ2-3; 9 bases agree with TRBD2. The germline gives CDR1 SGHVS, CDR2 FQNEAQ. The CDR3 loop spans 14 amino acids. The ends lost 8 bases at V and 2 bases at J; junction bases unmatched: 5.

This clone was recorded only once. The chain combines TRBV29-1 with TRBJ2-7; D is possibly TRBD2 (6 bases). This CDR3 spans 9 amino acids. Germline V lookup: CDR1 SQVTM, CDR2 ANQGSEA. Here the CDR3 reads CSVEPPGRV. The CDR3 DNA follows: TGCAGCGTTGAACCCCCAGGGAGGGTC.

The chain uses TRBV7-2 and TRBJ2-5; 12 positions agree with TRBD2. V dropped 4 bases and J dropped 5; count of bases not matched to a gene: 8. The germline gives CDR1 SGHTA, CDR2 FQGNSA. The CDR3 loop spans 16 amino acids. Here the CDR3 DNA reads TGTGCCAGCAGCTGGAGGGCTAGCGGGGGGGATGAGACCCAGTACTTC. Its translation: CASSWRASGGDETQYF.

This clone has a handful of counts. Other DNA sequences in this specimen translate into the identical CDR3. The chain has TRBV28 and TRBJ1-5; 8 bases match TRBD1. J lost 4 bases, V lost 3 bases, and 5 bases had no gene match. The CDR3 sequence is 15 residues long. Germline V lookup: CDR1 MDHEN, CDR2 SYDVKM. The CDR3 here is CASSFVTGGNQPQHF. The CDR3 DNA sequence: TGTGCCAGCAGTTTTGTAACAGGGGGAAATCAGCCCCAGCATTTT. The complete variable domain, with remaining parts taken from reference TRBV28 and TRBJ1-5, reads DVKVTQSSRYLVKRTGEKVFLECVQDMDHENMFWYRQDPGLGLRLIYFSYDVKMKEKGDIPEGYSVSREKKERFSLILESASTNQTSMYLCASSFVTGGNQPQHFGDGTRLSIL.

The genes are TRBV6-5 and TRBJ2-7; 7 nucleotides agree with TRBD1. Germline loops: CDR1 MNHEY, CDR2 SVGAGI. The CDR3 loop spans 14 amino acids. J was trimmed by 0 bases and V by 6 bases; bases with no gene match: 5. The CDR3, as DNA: TGTGCCAGCAGCCCGGACAGGTCCTCCTACGAGCAGTACTTC. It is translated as CASSPDRSSYEQYF.

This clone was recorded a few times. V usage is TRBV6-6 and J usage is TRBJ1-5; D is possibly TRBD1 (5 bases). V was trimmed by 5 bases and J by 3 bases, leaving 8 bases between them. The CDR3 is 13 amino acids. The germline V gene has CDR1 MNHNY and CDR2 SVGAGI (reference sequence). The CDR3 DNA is TGTGCCAGCAGTAGACAGATCAATCAGCCCCAGCATTTT. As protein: CASSRQINQPQHF.